This is a list of T cell receptor beta chains from one sample in a study of blood T cell repertoires in COVID-19. TCRdb's copy holds only in-frame clones and misses some; the assay was immunoSEQ multiplex PCR. Of about 91,000 clones in the sample, about 90% were seen once. The source material was peripheral blood. The receptors come from a woman between 70 and 85 years old with acute or convalescent COVID-19. Each CDR3 is given without its conserved first and last residue.

V	length	J	CDR3
TRBV27	13	TRBJ2-3	ASRNRAGVGDTQY
TRBV3-1/TRBV3-2	11	TRBJ1-2	ASSTGQGGGYT
TRBV7-6	15	TRBJ1-6	ASSASLRSSYNSPLH
TRBV5-1	11	TRBJ2-3	ASSPGGTDTQY
TRBV19	13	TRBJ2-2	ASRQSGRAGGELF
TRBV3-1/TRBV3-2	13	TRBJ1-5	ASSRTGASNQPQH
TRBV5-5	14	TRBJ1-2	ASSLTDRTGGYGYT
TRBV18	12	TRBJ1-6	ASSHRTTNSPLH
TRBV7-9	12	TRBJ1-6	ASNVAGSDSPLH
TRBV30	12	TRBJ1-5	AWSPRDSYQPQH
TRBV5-1	13	TRBJ2-5	ASSLTSGRIETQY
TRBV28	13	TRBJ2-7	ATIASWEVSYEQY
TRBV29-1	14	TRBJ2-1	SVPKVGSGRMPEQF
TRBV19	11	TRBJ2-7	ASSIGLAGEQY
TRBV27	13	TRBJ2-7	ASSLSGTGVFEQY
TRBV7-3	15	TRBJ1-5	ASSLDRESAKNQPQH
TRBV10-1	15	TRBJ2-5	ASSAGLAGDFQETQY
TRBV11-2	16	TRBJ2-3	ASSYRLAGEPSTDTQY